These 18 T cell receptor gamma chains share one sample of origin, sequenced in a study of Vδ1+ human thymocytes. Study outcomes and limitations: Highly polyclonal TRG and TRD repertoires with Gaussian CDR3 length distributions appeared in thymus.

The antigens for these receptors are not known. RNA was extracted from the cells and then reverse transcribed. Multiplex PCR used pooled V-gene forward primers and a constant-region reverse primer to amplify CDR3s. TCRdb repeated clone calling on the multiplex PCR reads with CATT. The table records about 6,500 gamma-chain clones, roughly 40% of them present only once. Sequencing was done on a sample of Vdelta1+ gamma-delta thymocytes from the thymus. Subset here: FACS-sorted CD3+ TCRalphabeta- TCRVdelta1+ TCRVdelta2- thymocytes. These receptors were taken from a boy under two years old who had congenital heart surgery.

This clone was seen a few times. At one of its ends the junction is not consistent with the germline gene, which may arise from a read error. The chain links TRGV5 to TRGJ1 or TRGJ2. The CDR3 consists of 13 residues. Germline values: CDR1 VINAFY, CDR2 YDVSNSKD. CDR3 nucleotide sequence: TGTGCCACCTGGTTCCGGGTATATTATAAGAAACTATTT. It translates to CATWFRVYYKKLF.

This clone was detected once. The V call is TRGV5, the J call TRGJ1 or TRGJ2. TCRdb leaves out the J gene; it was filled in here by matching the DNA to germline. V was clipped by 9 bases and J by 0 bases; unmatched bases: 5. The CDR3 is 12 residues long. Germline-derived CDR1 and CDR2 are VINAFY and YDVSNSKD. CDR3 DNA sequence: TGTGCCACCCCCCGGAATTATTATAAGAAACTCTTT. It translates to CATPRNYYKKLF.

This chain connects TRGV5 to TRGJ1 or TRGJ2. J was trimmed by 0 bases and V by 0 bases; bases with no gene match: 2. CDR1 VINAFY and CDR2 YDVSNSKD come from the germline V gene. The CDR3 covers 14 residues. The CDR3 nucleotides read TGTGCCACCTGGGACAGGATGAATTATTATAAGAAACTCTTT. Its translation is CATWDRMNYYKKLF.

The rearrangement uses TRGV4 and TRGJ1 or TRGJ2. No J segment appears in TCRdb, so it was assigned here by matching the sequence to germline. Germline-derived CDR1 and CDR2 are EGSTGY and YDSYTSSV. The CDR3 loop spans 14 amino acids. V lost 4 bases to trimming and J lost 4 bases; unmatched junction nucleotides: 10. In DNA, the CDR3 is TGTGCCACCTGGGAGAAGTTGGAGTATTATAAGAAACTCTTT. Translated: CATWEKLEYYKKLF.

V and J are TRGV9 and TRGJ1 or TRGJ2. The CDR3 has 10 residues. V lost 0 bases, J lost 12 bases, and 2 bases stayed unmatched. Germline CDR1 is GITISATS and CDR2 is ISYDGTV (reference sequence). The CDR3 region has the DNA TGTGCCTTGTGGGAGGTGTGGAAACTCTTT. Protein: CALWEVWKLF.

Worth noting for this clone: The sample carries other DNA sequences with the same CDR3. The genes are TRGV3 and TRGJ1 or TRGJ2. The J gene was not available in TCRdb and was assigned here by matching the DNA to germline segments. Looked up from germline, CDR1 is VTNTFY and CDR2 is YDVSTARD (reference sequence). The CDR3 is 13 amino acids. V shed 0 bases and J 6 bases; nucleotides not matched to a gene: 5. The CDR3, as DNA: TGTGCCACCTGGGACAGGCGACGTTATAAGAAACTCTTT. This gives the protein CATWDRRRYKKLF.

This clone has more than one count but fewer than ten. V and J are TRGV4 and TRGJ1 or TRGJ2. Germline-derived CDR1 and CDR2 are EGSTGY and YDSYTSSV. CDR3 length: 14 residues. J was trimmed by 4 bases and V by 4 bases; bases with no gene match: 10. CDR3: CATWDRPRYYKKLF. CDR3 sequence (DNA): TGTGCCACCTGGGACAGGCCGAGGTATTATAAGAAACTCTTT.

Details on this clone: Other DNA sequences in the sample encode the same CDR3. This chain uses TRGV5 with TRGJ1 or TRGJ2. The J gene was not available in TCRdb and was assigned here by matching the DNA to germline segments. Germline-derived CDR1 and CDR2 are VINAFY and YDVSNSKD. CDR3 length equals 14 residues. V shed 1 base and J 3 bases; nucleotides not matched to a gene: 6. CDR3 protein: CATWDRGLYYKKLF. The CDR3 DNA is TGTGCCACCTGGGACAGAGGACTTTATTATAAGAAACTCTTT.

The V and J genes are TRGV5 and TRGJ1 or TRGJ2. In the absence of a J gene in TCRdb, the DNA was matched to germline to assign it here. Germline V gene sequence: CDR1 VINAFY, CDR2 YDVSNSKD. This CDR3 has 14 amino acids. With 1 base clipped from V and 1 base from J, the junction kept 4 bases outside the gene matches. The CDR3 loop is CATWDSGNYYKKLF. The CDR3 coding sequence is TGTGCCACCTGGGACAGTGGAAATTATTATAAGAAACTCTTT.

This chain connects TRGV3 to TRGJP2. The ends lost 2 bases at V and 5 bases at J; junction bases unmatched: 2. The CDR3 totals 13 residues. Germline CDR1 is VTNTFY and CDR2 is YDVSTARD (reference sequence). CDR3 in amino acids: CATWDTSDWIKTF. The CDR3 DNA is TGTGCCACCTGGGACACCAGTGATTGGATCAAGACGTTT.

Worth noting for this clone: A read error is possible here, since a much larger clone lies one base away. The chain uses TRGV5 and TRGJ1 or TRGJ2. The J gene, not given by TCRdb, was assigned here from a germline match of the nucleotide sequence. The V gene's germline CDR1 is VINAFY and CDR2 YDVSNSKD. This CDR3 spans 11 amino acids. CDR3 DNA sequence: TGTGCCACCTGGGGCAGGCGGAAGAAACTCTTT. The encoded protein is CATWGRRKKLF.

Concerning this clone itself: The same CDR3 arises from other DNA sequences in this sample as well. The rearrangement joins TRGV5 to TRGJ1 or TRGJ2. TCRdb offers no J gene call, so here the DNA was matched to germline to obtain one. In germline, CDR1 is VINAFY, CDR2 YDVSNSKD. The CDR3 spans 15 residues. J gave up 0 bases and V 0 bases, and 5 bases lay outside the gene matches. CDR3 sequence: CATWDRPPNYYKKLF. The DNA for the CDR3 is TGTGCCACCTGGGACAGGCCGCCGAATTATTATAAGAAACTCTTT.

The chain couples TRGV5 to TRGJ1 or TRGJ2. Unmatched junction bases numbered 5, after V lost 6 bases and J lost 0 bases. The length of the CDR3 is 13 residues. Germline CDR1 is VINAFY and CDR2 is YDVSNSKD. The CDR3 DNA reads as TGTGCCACCTGGCGTTCGAATTATTATAAGAAACTCTTT. It encodes CATWRSNYYKKLF.

This clone was detected only a few times. The V call is TRGV4, the J call TRGJ1 or TRGJ2. Germline CDR1 is EGSTGY and CDR2 is YDSYTSSV. CDR3 size: 15 residues. The J segment lost 0 bases and the V segment lost 0 bases, leaving 5 bases of the junction unmatched. The CDR3 is CATWDGPSNYYKKLF. The CDR3 DNA reads TGTGCCACCTGGGATGGGCCCTCGAATTATTATAAGAAACTCTTT.

This clone came up once. The genes are TRGV4 and TRGJ1 or TRGJ2. No J gene was available from TCRdb, and it was assigned here by a germline match of the DNA. The CDR3 contains 12 residues. The trim removed 1 base at V and 7 bases at J, leaving 4 bases unmatched. CDR1 is EGSTGY and CDR2 is YDSYTSSV in the germline V gene. The CDR3 coding sequence is TGTGCCACCTGGGATGGCATCTATAAGAAACTCTTT. This translates into CATWDGIYKKLF.

The chain couples TRGV5 to TRGJ1 or TRGJ2. TCRdb is silent on the J gene; assignment here came from matching the DNA to germline. The CDR3 has 12 amino acids. The V gene's germline CDR1 is VINAFY and CDR2 YDVSNSKD. The ends lost 0 bases at V and 9 bases at J; junction bases unmatched: 5. CDR3 in amino acids: CATWDRRGKKLF. The DNA for the CDR3 is TGTGCCACCTGGGACAGGCGTGGTAAGAAACTCTTT.

A remark on this clone: The junction departs from germline at one end; a sequencing error may be responsible. V and J are TRGV4 and TRGJ1 or TRGJ2. In the absence of a J gene in TCRdb, the DNA was matched to germline to assign it here. CDR3 length equals 14 residues. Germline CDR1 and CDR2: EGSTGY and YDSYTSSV. CDR3 loop: CATWDGLGYYEKLF. The CDR3 coding sequence is TGTGCCACCTGGGATGGGCTGGGTTATTATGAGAAACTCTTT.

The V call is TRGV3, the J call TRGJP1. Matching the DNA to germline supplied the J gene, which TCRdb does not give. The CDR3 has 14 residues. CDR1 VTNTFY and CDR2 YDVSTARD come from the germline V gene (reference sequence). V was clipped by 0 bases and J by 12 bases; unmatched bases: 10. Here the CDR3 DNA reads TGTGCCACCTGGGACAGGCCCAAGTGTGGGTTCAAGATATTT. Translated, it gives CATWDRPKCGFKIF.